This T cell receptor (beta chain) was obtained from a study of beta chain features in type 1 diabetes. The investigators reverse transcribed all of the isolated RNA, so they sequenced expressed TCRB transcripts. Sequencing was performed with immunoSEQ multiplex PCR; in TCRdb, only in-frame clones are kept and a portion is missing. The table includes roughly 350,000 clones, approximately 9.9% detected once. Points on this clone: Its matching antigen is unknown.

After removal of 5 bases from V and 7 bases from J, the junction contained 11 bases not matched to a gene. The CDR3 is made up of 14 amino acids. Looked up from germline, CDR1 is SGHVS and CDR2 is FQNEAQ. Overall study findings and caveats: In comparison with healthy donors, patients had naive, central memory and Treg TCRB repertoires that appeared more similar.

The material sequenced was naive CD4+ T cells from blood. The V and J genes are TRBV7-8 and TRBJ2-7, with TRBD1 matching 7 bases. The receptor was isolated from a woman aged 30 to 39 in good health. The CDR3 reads CASSGRDSQREQYF. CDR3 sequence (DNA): TGTGCCAGCAGCGGCCGGGACAGCCAAAGGGAGCAGTACTTC. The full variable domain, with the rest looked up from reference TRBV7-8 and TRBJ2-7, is GAGVSQSPRYKVAKRGQDVALRCDPISGHVSLFWYQQALGQGPEFLTYFQNEAQLDKSGLPSDRFFAERPEGSVSTLKIQRTQQEDSAVYLCASSGRDSQREQYFGPGTRLTVT.